This T cell receptor beta chain came from a study of cytomegalovirus exposure and HLA in healthy donors. Germline lookup yields CDR1 GTSNPN and CDR2 SVGIG (reference sequence). V lost 2 bases, J lost 3 bases, and 13 bases lay in between. The CDR3 covers 15 residues. Healthy donors of bone marrow made up the group. General observations from the study: Versus the approximately 700-donor mean, an Asian-associated ancestry cluster reportedly showed fewer N-insertions in a later analysis.

With 60 Vbeta and 13 Jbeta primers, the PCR was carried out. Per the study methods: Later analysis identified roughly 84 million unique TCR beta chains, about 10 million shared. Repertoires were generated with immunoSEQ multiplex PCR, while TCRdb's copy carries only in-frame clones and drops some. V and J calls and clone size are given by that table; D and trimming were obtained from the DNA. The sample lists fewer than 200,000 clones; 70% to 80% were seen once. Concerning this clone itself: Its antigen remains unidentified.

The TCR was taken from a female donor in good health and CMV-seronegative. Sequencing was performed on PBMCs. The J gene is TRBJ1-4, the V gene TRBV30, with D possibly matching TRBD1 (5 bases). The DNA of the CDR3 is TGTGCCTGGAGTCGATATGACAGCTCTAATGAAAAACTGTTTTTT. Translated, it gives CAWSRYDSSNEKLFF.